The clone carrying this T cell receptor (beta chain) has at least ten counts. The investigators amplified TCR beta CDR3 regions from RNA transcripts. First-round RT-PCR with HTBI primers amplified the TCR CDR3 region. A single record per CDR3 protein comes from TCRdb applying MiXCR to the multiplex PCR reads. The sample shows hundreds of thousands of distinct CDR3 sequences, over 12% of them seen only once. These data come from a study of T cells in Graves' hyperthyroidism and ophthalmopathy. The V gene end was trimmed by 0 bases and the J gene end by 10 bases; junction bases not matched to a gene: 7. The CDR3 extends over 14 amino acids. Germline CDR1 is SGHRS and CDR2 is YFSETQ. Patients were excluded for uncontrolled infection, other autoimmune disease, pregnancy or lactation.

The clonotype originates from a man in his late teens or twenties with Graves' ophthalmopathy. The chain employs TRBV5-1 and TRBJ2-1; 7 nucleotides line up with TRBD1. Sample: blood. The CDR3 sequence: CASSLEGQLWEQFF. The CDR3 DNA is TGCGCCAGCAGCTTGGAGGGACAGTTGTGGGAGCAGTTCTTC.